The T cell receptor beta chain under discussion was sequenced for a study of blood T cell repertoires in COVID-19 (TCRdb year 2020). With respect to the entire study: Collaborator samples came from the United States, Italy and Spain and covered acute and convalescent phases of COVID-19. Samples were obtained from the ongoing ImmuneRACE study (first 160 participants) and from 1,254 subjects provided by 6 global collaborators. Deeply sampled blood TCRbeta repertoires from subjects exposed to, actively infected with, or recovered from COVID-19 were included in the dataset. A freely available public database, intended as a resource for researchers studying the immune response to SARS-CoV-2, is where the repertoires were released. Nearly every sample came with metadata listing a de-identified subject ID, COVID-19 status, age in years and sex. The prospective study material was composed of cDNA or gDNA derived from T cells, B-cell-depleted T cells, or PBMCs. Where available, HLA class I and class II types were obtained from metadata supplied by the sample provider rather than from assay-based typing.

Sequences MNHEY (CDR1) and SVGEGT (CDR2) are obtained from the germline V gene. The CDR3 contains 14 residues, cysteine and phenylalanine counted. Of the read, only the CDR3 DNA is kept; its 42 bases are in frame from base 1. Trimmed from V: 6 bases; trimmed from J: 5 bases; junction bases lacking a gene match: 9. With regard to this clone: Its antigen target is currently unknown. Base-call qualities are not available, and no considerably larger clone is one nucleotide away.

What the research found in general, with its limitations: The quantity of clinical and demographic metadata differed by source and by participant and was supplied without curation.

In Seattle, one collaborating source enrolled patients while the infection was active and tracked those patients longitudinally over the course of disease. Whole blood was collected in K2EDTA tubes by collaborating institutions according to the institutions' own protocols. For TCRbeta analysis, collaborator samples were shipped as frozen whole blood, as isolated PBMCs, or as DNA extracted from either sample type. TCRbeta CDR3 regions were amplified from genomic DNA using the immunoSEQ Assay, a bias-controlled multiplex PCR. The source study handled its data this way. Nucleated cell counts per sample were estimated from amplification of reference gene primers within the assay. Sequence reads were collapsed and filtered to measure the absolute abundance of every unique TCRbeta CDR3 rearrangement. For each sample, productive Simpson clonality was calculated by taking the square root of Simpson's diversity index across productive rearrangements. TCRdb re-hosts the immuneACCESS table, in-frame sequences only. Its copies lack some clones; in the studies checked, an unresolved V gene accounts for under half of them, and the cause for the rest is not known. That table is the source of V, J and clone size, and D and trimming were worked out from the DNA. Present in this sample are 200,000 to 250,000 clones, more than 80% of which were seen just once. Over 6% of the sample is held by the ten biggest clonotypes.

The chain employs TRBV6-2 or TRBV6-3 and TRBJ1-1, with 7 central nucleotides matching TRBD1. The sample comprised peripheral blood. This receptor was identified in an elderly woman with COVID-19, enrolled during active disease. At the DNA level, the sequence is TGTGCCAGCAGCCCCGGAAGGGGGCGAACTGAAGCTTTCTTT. Protein translation: CASSPGRGRTEAFF.